These 20 T cell receptor beta chains were all obtained from the same sample, sequenced in a study of post-analysis software for immune sequencing data. Whole-study results and caveats: Roughly 5 TRBV segments were significantly more frequent in patients than in controls. TRBV5-6, TRBV5-1 and TRBV20-1 were among these segments.

Each TCR beta cDNA library carried unique molecular identifiers. TCRdb itself ran the PCR reads through MiXCR, one entry per CDR3 protein. The sample lists roughly 580,000 distinct CDR3 sequences, 40% to 50% occurring once. Antigens for these TCRs are unknown. Sequenced sample: blood. The receptors here all came from a girl between 5 and 17 years old with multiple sclerosis.

Notes on this clonotype: The junction and the germline gene differ at one end; a read error may be behind it. The chain recombines TRBV10-3 with TRBJ2-1; 11 bases align to TRBD2. The CDR3 consists of 16 residues. Germline lookup yields CDR1 ENHRY and CDR2 SYGVKD. CDR3 DNA sequence: TGTGCCATCAGTGAGAGTAGCGGGGGGGCGAACAATCAGCAGTTCTTC. This translates into CAISESSGGANNQQFF.

The chain links TRBV27 to TRBJ1-1; D might be TRBD1 (6 bases). V was pared by 3 bases and J by 4 bases, with 9 bases between. CDR1 MNHEY and CDR2 SMNVEV come from the germline V gene (reference sequence). The CDR3 loop spans 13 amino acids. This chain's CDR3 is CASSFRGPTEAFF. CDR3 bases: TGTGCCAGCAGTTTCCGGGGGCCCACTGAAGCTTTCTTT.

This clonotype was seen a few times. The gene calls are TRBV12-3 or TRBV12-4 and TRBJ2-3; a weak D match, TRBD2 (7 bases). Trimming shortened V by 3 bases and J by 2 bases, and 12 bases separated the two germline ends. The CDR3 runs 15 residues. CDR3: CASSFQRDITDTQYF. CDR3 nucleotide sequence: TGTGCCAGCAGTTTTCAGCGGGACATCACAGATACGCAGTATTTT.

This clonotype was seen a handful of times. This chain uses TRBV29-1 with TRBJ2-3; TRBD1 might be the D (5 bases). CDR3 length equals 15 residues. Trimming shortened V by 5 bases and J by 1 base, and 16 bases separated the two germline ends. Germline assignment: CDR1 SQVTM and CDR2 ANQGSEA. The CDR3 DNA reads as TGCAGCGTTACACTGAAGGGGATGGGCACAGATACGCAGTATTTT. Translated: CSVTLKGMGTDTQYF.

The J gene is TRBJ2-4, the V gene TRBV28, with TRBD2 as a possible D gene (7 bases). The germline V gene encodes CDR1 MDHEN and CDR2 SYDVKM. The CDR3 is made up of 14 amino acids. Trimming pared 7 bases from V and 4 bases from J, leaving 14 bases between. CDR3 region: CASTLGGAKNIQYF. In nucleotides, the CDR3 is TGTGCCAGCACCTTGGGGGGGGCGAAAAACATTCAGTACTTC.

This sequence joins TRBV12-3 or TRBV12-4 and TRBJ1-2, with D hard to call. CDR3 size: 13 residues. V shed 1 base and J shed 1 base, with 4 bases lying between them. DNA of the CDR3: TGTGCCAGCAGTTTAGGGATTAACTATGGCTACACCTTC. It translates to CASSLGINYGYTF.

In this sample, this clonotype turned up many times. This chain connects TRBV21-1 to TRBJ2-4. TRBV21-1 is termed a pseudogene. The CDR3 sequence is 14 residues long. CDR3 amino acids: CATTRQLAKNIQYF. In nucleotides, the CDR3 is TGTGCCACCACGAGACAACTAGCCAAAAACATTCAGTACTTC.

The chain joins TRBV6-1 to TRBJ1-2, with TRBD1 matching 10 bases. Germline V gene data show CDR1 as MNHNS and CDR2 as SASEGT. V was clipped by 0 bases and J by 4 bases; unmatched bases: 5. The CDR3 consists of 16 residues. The CDR3 bases are TGTGCCAGCAGTGAAGCAACGACAGGGGGCTTCTATGGCTACACCTTC. Translating gives CASSEATTGGFYGYTF.

The rearrangement joins TRBV7-3 to TRBJ2-3; tentatively, D is TRBD1 (5 bases). In germline, CDR1 is SGHTA, CDR2 FQGTGA. Trimming left V 5 bases short and J 0 bases short, with 15 bases between. The CDR3 is 16 residues long. The CDR3 DNA is TGTGCCAGCAGCCCCCCAGGCCAGGGAAGCACAGATACGCAGTATTTT. Its protein product is CASSPPGQGSTDTQYF.

This chain joins TRBV20-1 and TRBJ2-3; 7 bases are shared with TRBD1. Per the germline V gene, CDR1 is DFQATT and CDR2 is SNEGSKA (reference sequence). The CDR3 contains 12 residues. The V segment lost 3 bases and the J segment 7 bases; nucleotides outside the gene matches: 4. For the CDR3, the DNA is TGCAGTGCTAGCAGGGGGTGGAATACGCAGTATTTT. This encodes CSASRGWNTQYF.

This chain uses TRBV12-3 or TRBV12-4 with TRBJ2-1; 9 bases align to TRBD1. The V segment lost 6 bases and the J segment 7 bases; nucleotides outside the gene matches: 10. The CDR3 length is 15 residues. The CDR3 reads CASSPGQGRGNEQFF. In DNA form, the CDR3 reads TGTGCCAGCAGCCCGGGACAGGGAAGGGGTAATGAGCAGTTCTTC.

The chain carries TRBV20-1 and TRBJ2-5; D is ambiguous. Per germline, CDR1 DFQATT and CDR2 SNEGSKA (reference sequence). With 5 bases removed from V and 5 bases from J, the gap between germline ends came to 9 bases. This CDR3 contains 11 residues. CDR3 DNA sequence: TGCAGTGCTGCGGAGACGGAGACCCAGTACTTC. Protein sequence: CSAAETETQYF.

Written as DNA, the CDR3 is TGTGCCAGCAGAGCCGGGACAGGCTACGAGCAGTACTTC. Residues: CASRAGTGYEQYF. The rearrangement links TRBV27 to TRBJ2-7, with 8 positions matching TRBD1. After removal of 6 bases from V and 3 bases from J, the junction contained 4 bases not matched to a gene. Germline V gives CDR1 MNHEY, CDR2 SMNVEV (reference sequence). This CDR3 has 13 residues.

The CDR3 reads CASSYPGTDKLFF. CDR3 DNA sequence: TGTGCCAGCAGTTACCCCGGGACAGACAAACTGTTTTTT. The V gene is TRBV6-5, the J gene TRBJ1-4; 7 nucleotides match TRBD1. Germline V gene lookup returns CDR1 MNHEY and CDR2 SVGAGI. V trimming: 2 bases; J trimming: 11 bases; junction bases outside the gene matches: 5. The CDR3 is made up of 13 amino acids.

The chain employs TRBV5-4 and TRBJ2-3, with 8 bases identical to TRBD2. V dropped 4 bases and J dropped 0; count of bases not matched to a gene: 10. Germline CDR1 and CDR2: SGHNT and YYREEE (reference sequence). This CDR3 comprises 17 residues. The CDR3 region is CASSPFGGAVSTDTQYF. As DNA, the CDR3 is TGTGCCAGCAGCCCCTTCGGGGGGGCCGTGAGCACAGATACGCAGTATTTT.

Only one count was recorded for this clonotype. The chain is built from TRBV15 and TRBJ2-5; 11 bases map to TRBD1. Germline-derived CDR1 and CDR2 are LNHNV and YYDKDF (reference sequence). J lost 5 bases, V lost 3 bases, and 11 bases had no gene match. This CDR3 is 17 amino acids long. In DNA, the CDR3 is TGTGCCACCAGCAGCAACCGACGGACAGGGGGCCGGGAGACCCAGTACTTC. It codes for CATSSNRRTGGRETQYF.

CDR3 region: CASSPGGAPTDTQYF. In DNA, the CDR3 is TGTGCCAGCAGTCCCGGGGGGGCCCCCACAGATACGCAGTATTTT. The chain recombines TRBV3-1 with TRBJ2-3; 8 bases are a match to TRBD2. Unmatched junction bases numbered 7, after V lost 6 bases and J lost 2 bases. This CDR3 comprises 15 residues. The V gene's germline CDR1 is LGHDT and CDR2 YNNKEL (reference sequence).

This rearrangement joins TRBV5-1 to TRBJ2-7; 8 bases agree with TRBD2. Germline CDR1 is SGHRS and CDR2 is YFSETQ. Germline trimming cut 2 bases from V and 3 bases from J; bases unmatched to any gene: 13. This CDR3 region has 17 residues. The CDR3 region is CASSLGGSGKNYYEQYF. CDR3 DNA sequence: TGCGCCAGCAGCTTAGGGGGTAGCGGGAAGAACTACTACGAGCAGTACTTC.

The rearrangement joins TRBV4-2 to TRBJ2-1, with TRBD1 matching over 7 bases. V was pared by 3 bases and J by 6 bases, with 11 bases of the junction left unmatched. Germline V lookup: CDR1 LGHNA, CDR2 YNFKEQ. The CDR3 spans 16 residues. The CDR3: CASSQSVEGATNEQFF. CDR3 DNA sequence: TGTGCCAGCAGCCAGTCGGTAGAGGGGGCGACCAATGAGCAGTTCTTC.

This clonotype was recorded a few times. The chain links TRBV24-1 to TRBJ2-1, with a weak D call TRBD2 (5 bases). CDR1 is KGHDR, CDR2 SFDVKD, per germline. Trimming left V 5 bases short and J 0 bases short, with 16 bases between. CDR3 size: 17 residues. The CDR3 region is CATSGITAASSYNEQFF. In DNA form, the CDR3 reads TGTGCCACCAGTGGTATTACAGCGGCGAGCTCCTACAATGAGCAGTTCTTC.